The clone carrying this TCR beta chain showed up just a few times. Unique molecular identifiers were affixed to single, distinct cDNA molecules. TCRdb passed the 5' RACE reads through MiXCR, listing each CDR3 protein once. The sample shows tens of thousands of distinct CDR3 sequences, about 13% of them seen only once. This sample was taken from a study of early T cells in non-severe SARS-CoV-2 infection. Study as a whole: Whole-blood bulk RNA, unsorted, was sequenced, and chains were unpaired.

Trimming took 6 bases from V and 5 from J; bases not matched to a gene: 7. The CDR3 extends over 15 amino acids. Specimen: whole blood. This clonotype was sampled from an adult who was a healthcare worker with PCR-confirmed SARS-CoV-2 infection or an uninfected control (not recorded which). V is TRBV12-3 or TRBV12-4 and J is TRBJ2-2; TRBD1 agrees at 9 bases. This CDR3 is CASSKQGARTGELFF. CDR3 in DNA: TGTGCCAGCAGCAAACAGGGGGCGCGAACCGGGGAGCTGTTTTTT.